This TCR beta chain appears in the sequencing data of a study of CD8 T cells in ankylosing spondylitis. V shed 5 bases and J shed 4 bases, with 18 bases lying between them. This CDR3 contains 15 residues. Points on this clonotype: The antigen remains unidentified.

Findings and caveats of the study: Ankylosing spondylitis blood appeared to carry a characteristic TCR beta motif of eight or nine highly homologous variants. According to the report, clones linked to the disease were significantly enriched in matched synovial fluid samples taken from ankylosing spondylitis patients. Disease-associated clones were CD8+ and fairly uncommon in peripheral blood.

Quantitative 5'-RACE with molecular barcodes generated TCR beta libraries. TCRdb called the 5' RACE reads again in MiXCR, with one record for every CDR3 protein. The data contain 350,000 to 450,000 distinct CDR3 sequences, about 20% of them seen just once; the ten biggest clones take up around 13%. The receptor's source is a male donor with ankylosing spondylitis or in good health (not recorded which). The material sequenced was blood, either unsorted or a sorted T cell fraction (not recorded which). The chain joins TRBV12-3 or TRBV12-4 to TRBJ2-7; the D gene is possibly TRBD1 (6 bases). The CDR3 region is CASSPEPGERYEQYF. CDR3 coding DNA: TGTGCCAGCAGTCCCGAACCAGGGGAGCGATACGAGCAGTACTTC.